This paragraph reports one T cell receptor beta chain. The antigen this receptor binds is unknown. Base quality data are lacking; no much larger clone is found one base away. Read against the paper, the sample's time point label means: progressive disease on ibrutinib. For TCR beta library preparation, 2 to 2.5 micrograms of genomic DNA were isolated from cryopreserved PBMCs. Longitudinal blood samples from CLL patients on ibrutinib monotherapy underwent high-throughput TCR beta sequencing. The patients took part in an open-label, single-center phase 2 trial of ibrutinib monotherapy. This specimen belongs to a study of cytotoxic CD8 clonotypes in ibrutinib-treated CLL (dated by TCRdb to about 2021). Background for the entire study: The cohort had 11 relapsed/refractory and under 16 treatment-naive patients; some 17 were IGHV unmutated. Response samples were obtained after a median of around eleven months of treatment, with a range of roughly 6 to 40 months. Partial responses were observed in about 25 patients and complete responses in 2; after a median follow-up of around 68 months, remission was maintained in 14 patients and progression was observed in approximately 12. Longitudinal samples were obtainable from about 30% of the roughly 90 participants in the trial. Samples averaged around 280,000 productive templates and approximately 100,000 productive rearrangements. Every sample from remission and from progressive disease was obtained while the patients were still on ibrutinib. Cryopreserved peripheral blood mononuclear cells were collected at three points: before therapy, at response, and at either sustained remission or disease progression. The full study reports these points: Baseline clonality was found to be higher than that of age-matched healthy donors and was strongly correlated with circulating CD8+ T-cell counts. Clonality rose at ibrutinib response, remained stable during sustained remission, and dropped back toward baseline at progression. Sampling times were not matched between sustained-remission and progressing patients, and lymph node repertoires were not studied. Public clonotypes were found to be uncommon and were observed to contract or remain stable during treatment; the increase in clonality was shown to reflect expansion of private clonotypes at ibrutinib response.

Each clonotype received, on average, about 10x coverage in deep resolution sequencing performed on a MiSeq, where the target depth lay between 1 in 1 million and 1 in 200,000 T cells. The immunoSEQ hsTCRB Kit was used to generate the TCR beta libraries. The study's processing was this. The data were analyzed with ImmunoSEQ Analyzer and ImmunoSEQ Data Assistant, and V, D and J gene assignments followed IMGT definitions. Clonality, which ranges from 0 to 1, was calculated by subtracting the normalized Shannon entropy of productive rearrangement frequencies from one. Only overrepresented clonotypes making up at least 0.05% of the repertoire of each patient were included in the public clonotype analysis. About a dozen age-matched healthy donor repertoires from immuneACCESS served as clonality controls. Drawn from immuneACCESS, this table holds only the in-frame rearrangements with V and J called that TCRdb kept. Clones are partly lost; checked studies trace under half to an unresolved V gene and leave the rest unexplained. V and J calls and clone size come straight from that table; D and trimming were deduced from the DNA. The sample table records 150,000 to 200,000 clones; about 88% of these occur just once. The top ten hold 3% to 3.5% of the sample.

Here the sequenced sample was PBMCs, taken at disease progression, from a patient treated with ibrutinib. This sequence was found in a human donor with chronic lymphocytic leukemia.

The encoded CDR3 is CASSLGLGGRDGYTF. DNA sequence: TGTGCCAGCAGTTTAGGTTTAGGGGGTCGGGATGGCTACACCTTC. The chain is encoded by TRBV28 joined to TRBJ1-2, with TRBD1 tentatively as D gene (6 bases match). The CDR3 goes from the cysteine to the phenylalanine over 15 residues. The CDR3 DNA has 45 bases and is translated from base 1. According to the germline V gene, CDR1 reads MDHEN and CDR2 reads SYDVKM. The trim is 2 bases for V and 6 bases for J, with a gap of 16 bases between the germline ends.